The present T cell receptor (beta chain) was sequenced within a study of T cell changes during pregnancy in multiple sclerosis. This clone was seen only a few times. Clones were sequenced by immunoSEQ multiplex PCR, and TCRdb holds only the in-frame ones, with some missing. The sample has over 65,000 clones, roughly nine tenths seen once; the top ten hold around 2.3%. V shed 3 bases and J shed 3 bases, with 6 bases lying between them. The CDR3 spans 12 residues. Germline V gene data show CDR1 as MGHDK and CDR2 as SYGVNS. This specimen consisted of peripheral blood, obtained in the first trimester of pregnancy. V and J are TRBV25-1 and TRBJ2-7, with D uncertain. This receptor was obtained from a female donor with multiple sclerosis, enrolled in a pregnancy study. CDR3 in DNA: TGTGCCAGCAGTGATTCCATCTACGAGCAGTACTTC. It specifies CASSDSIYEQYF.